Shown below are 17 T cell receptor beta chains from a single sample sequenced in a study of PD-1 blockade in classical Hodgkin lymphoma. Following autologous stem cell transplantation, relapse occurred in every patient, and exposure to brentuximab vedotin varied. Some clones are missing from TCRdb's copy, which holds only in-frame ones; the method was immunoSEQ multiplex PCR. The sample contains about 43,000 clones, around three quarters of which appear only once. The specimen was peripheral blood mononuclear cells (PBMCs), collected before the second cycle of nivolumab. The receptors derive from a human donor with classical Hodgkin lymphoma.

This clone was seen a few times. V is TRBV7-4 and J is TRBJ1-3; D not resolved. This CDR3 is 17 amino acids long. The V end lost 5 bases, the J end lost 6 bases, and 23 bases lay between the germline ends. The germline CDR1 and CDR2 sequences are SGHVT and SQSDAQ. The CDR3 DNA sequence: TGTGCCAGCAGCCAGAAAGTCGAGCGGCAGAGGCAAAACACCATATATTTT. It encodes CASSQKVERQRQNTIYF. The variable domain in full, completed from reference TRBV7-4 and TRBJ1-3, reads GAGVSQSPRYKVAKRGRDVALRCDSISGHVTLYWYRQTLGQGSEVLTYSQSDAQRDKSGRPSGRFSAERPERSVSTLKIQRTEQGDSAVYLCASSQKVERQRQNTIYFGEGSWLTVV.

This clone was found a few times. The chain uses TRBV7-2 and TRBJ1-1, with D unclear. The V end was cut by 2 bases, the J end by 11 bases, with 12 bases between. Germline lookup yields CDR1 SGHTA and CDR2 FQGNSA. This CDR3 comprises 12 residues. CDR3 region: CASSLFTVSAFF. The CDR3 region has the DNA TGTGCCAGCAGCTTATTTACCGTGTCCGCTTTCTTT.

The chain joins TRBV29-1 to TRBJ1-1, with 9 nucleotides matching TRBD1. V trimming: 5 bases; J trimming: 1 base; junction bases outside the gene matches: 5. CDR1 SQVTM and CDR2 ANQGSEA come from the germline V gene. The CDR3 contains 14 residues. CDR3 sequence reads: CSVSGTGRNTEAFF. The DNA of the CDR3 is TGCAGCGTTTCCGGGACAGGGCGGAACACTGAAGCTTTCTTT.

This chain uses TRBV5-6 with TRBJ2-7; TRBD2 is a possible D gene (5 bases). The CDR3 runs 14 residues. Trimming took 2 bases from V and 5 from J, leaving 14 bases between them. Per germline, CDR1 SGHDT and CDR2 YYEEEE. CDR3 loop: CASSFTGVPDEQYF. CDR3 bases: TGTGCCAGCAGCTTTACCGGGGTTCCGGACGAGCAGTACTTC.

The chain recombines TRBV9 with TRBJ1-1; D is unresolved. CDR3 size: 12 residues. V lost 4 bases and J lost 0, with 4 bases in between. In germline, CDR1 is SGDLS, CDR2 YYNGEE. The chain's CDR3 is CASSRVNTEAFF. CDR3 in DNA: TGTGCCAGCAGCAGAGTGAACACTGAAGCTTTCTTT.

This chain joins TRBV6-6 and TRBJ2-5; no firm D call. Trimming cost V 5 bases and J 2 bases, with 9 bases left between them. From germline, CDR1 is MNHNY and CDR2 SVGAGI (reference sequence). The CDR3 runs to 13 residues. The DNA for the CDR3 is TGTGCCAGCAGTAGATCGGTTCAAGAGACCCAGTACTTC. Translation: CASSRSVQETQYF.

This clone was picked up one time. The V gene is TRBV4-3, the J gene TRBJ2-3, with 12 bases fitting TRBD2. Germline trimming cut 3 bases from V and 4 bases from J; bases unmatched to any gene: 14. The CDR3 sequence is 19 residues long. Germline V CDR1 and CDR2: LGHNA, YSLEER. Written as DNA, the CDR3 is TGCGCCAGCAGCCAGAGACTAGCGGGGGATTCGGGGGTTCCAGATACGCAGTATTTT. It translates to CASSQRLAGDSGVPDTQYF.

The chain employs TRBV28 and TRBJ1-5; D not certain. The CDR3 covers 15 residues. CDR1 is MDHEN, CDR2 SYDVKM, per germline. V lost 2 bases, J lost 5 bases, and 13 bases lay in between. CDR3 region: CASSLDTILHQPQHF. CDR3 coding DNA: TGTGCCAGCAGTTTAGACACAATCCTCCATCAGCCCCAGCATTTT.

The gene calls are TRBV19 and TRBJ1-4; D ambiguous. CDR1 LNHDA and CDR2 SQIVND come from the germline V gene (reference sequence). CDR3 length: 15 residues. Trimming stripped 6 bases from V and 0 bases from J, with 11 bases between. The CDR3 region has the DNA TGTGCCAGTAGCATGTTAGGGCCAACTAATGAAAAACTGTTTTTT. Amino acids: CASSMLGPTNEKLFF.

V gene TRBV11-2 combines with J gene TRBJ2-4, with a tentative D call TRBD1 (5 bases). The germline V gene has CDR1 SGHAT and CDR2 FQNNGV. The CDR3 length is 16 residues. The germline V and J ends were trimmed by 5 bases and 0 bases, with 14 bases remaining between them. This CDR3 is CASSPTDSEAKNIQYF. The CDR3 bases are TGTGCCAGCAGCCCCACCGACAGTGAAGCCAAAAACATTCAGTACTTC.

There are a few counts of this clone. The rearrangement uses TRBV4-2 and TRBJ1-4; no reliable D call. CDR3 length: 16 amino acids. The germline gives CDR1 LGHNA, CDR2 YNFKEQ. V shed 1 base and J shed 7 bases, with 16 bases lying between them. CDR3 region: CASSQGQFSLGEKLFF. CDR3 nucleotides: TGTGCCAGCAGCCAAGGACAATTCTCTTTAGGTGAAAAACTGTTTTTT.

This clone was found once. This chain connects TRBV6-1 to TRBJ2-7, with unresolved D. V lost 5 bases and J 6 bases, leaving 8 bases between the germline ends. The CDR3 runs to 11 residues. Germline values: CDR1 MNHNS, CDR2 SASEGT. CDR3: CASSSRFEQYF. The CDR3 DNA reads TGTGCCAGCAGTTCCAGATTCGAGCAGTACTTC.

The rearrangement links TRBV14 to TRBJ1-4; 7 bases are shared with TRBD1. V lost 0 bases, J lost 8 bases, and 6 bases stayed unmatched. The CDR3 totals 15 residues. Germline V gene sequence: CDR1 SGHDN, CDR2 FVKESK. DNA for the CDR3: TGTGCCAGCAGCCAAGAGGCAGGGGGTAGGGAAAAACTGTTTTTT. This sequence encodes CASSQEAGGREKLFF.

The V and J genes are TRBV19 and TRBJ1-4; no clear D. This CDR3 is 15 amino acids long. V dropped 6 bases and J dropped 5 bases, with 16 bases sitting between them. Per the germline V gene, CDR1 is LNHDA and CDR2 is SQIVND (reference sequence). DNA for the CDR3: TGTGCCAGTAGCCGAAATACACCGGGGAATGAAAAACTGTTTTTT. It encodes CASSRNTPGNEKLFF.

As to this clone: The junction differs from germline at one of its ends, possibly a read error. This CDR3 is also generated by other DNA sequences in the sample. The V and J genes are TRBV7-9 and TRBJ2-1; 11 bases map to TRBD2. This CDR3 contains 15 residues. The V gene's germline CDR1 is SEHNR and CDR2 FQNEAQ (reference sequence). The chain's CDR3 is CASSLVELAGVEQFF. The CDR3 DNA reads as TGCGCCAGCAGCTTAGTAGAACTAGCGGGAGTTGAGCAGTTCTTC.

V usage is TRBV28 and J usage is TRBJ1-1; D is perhaps TRBD1 (6 bases). Germline lookup yields CDR1 MDHEN and CDR2 SYDVKM. The CDR3 is 14 amino acids. V was clipped by 5 bases and J by 4 bases, with 14 bases between them. In nucleotides, the CDR3 is TGTGCCAGCAGTCCCGGGACACGGTTCACTGAAGCTTTCTTT. It yields the protein CASSPGTRFTEAFF.

In its sample, this clone was seen a few times. J is TRBJ1-6 and V is TRBV4-1; 7 bases agree with TRBD1. Germline CDR1 MGHRA, CDR2 YSYEKL. J gave up 3 bases and V 1 base, and 6 bases lay outside the gene matches. The CDR3 consists of 17 residues. In DNA, the CDR3 is TGCGCCAGCAGCCAAGGCGACAGGGAATACTATAATTCACCCCTCCACTTT. Translated, it gives CASSQGDREYYNSPLHF.